This T cell receptor (beta chain) was sequenced in a study of shared clonotypes between healthy human individuals. As regards this clone: Its antigen is not identified. Other DNA sequences in this sample translate to the same CDR3.

The repertoire was sequenced with immunoSEQ multiplex PCR; TCRdb's copy has only in-frame clones and lacks some. Of 2 million to 2.5 million clones in the sample, 80% to 95% were seen once. Study-wide results and limits: In general, naive subsets displayed greater estimated richness than memory subsets did. Only blood was sampled; tissue repertoires likely differ.

This CDR3 contains 15 residues. Germline V CDR1 and CDR2: SEHNR, FQNEAQ (reference sequence). Trimming at V came to 5 bases and at J to 5 bases, leaving 10 bases not matched to a gene. The chain links TRBV7-9 to TRBJ2-7, with TRBD1 identical over 9 bases. This clonotype originated in a young man in good health. Some clones in this sample may be carry-over from other donors' samples. The sample comprised naive CD4+ T cells from PBMCs. Regarding subset: CD45RA+ positively selected. The CDR3 DNA is TGTGCCAGCAGCCTAACGGGGACAGGGACCCACGAGCAGTACTTC. Its translation is CASSLTGTGTHEQYF.